The source of this TCR beta chain is a study of blood T cell dynamics during melanoma immunotherapy. Time point meaning: pre-treatment baseline. Profiling relied on immunoSEQ multiplex PCR, and the TCRdb table lists in-frame clones only, not all of them. The profile shows about 140 clones, about 94% of them singletons. Germline V gene data show CDR1 as MNHNS and CDR2 as SASEGT. V lost 5 bases and J lost 2, with 12 bases in between. The CDR3 loop spans 14 amino acids. This chain connects TRBV6-1 to TRBJ2-5, with D possibly being TRBD1 (6 bases). This TCR was sampled from a human donor with melanoma. The starting material was cell-free DNA from blood, obtained from a patient treated with checkpoint blockade. The CDR3 protein is CASSIGQNQETQYF. The CDR3 nucleotides are TGTGCCAGCAGTATTGGACAGAATCAAGAGACCCAGTACTTC.